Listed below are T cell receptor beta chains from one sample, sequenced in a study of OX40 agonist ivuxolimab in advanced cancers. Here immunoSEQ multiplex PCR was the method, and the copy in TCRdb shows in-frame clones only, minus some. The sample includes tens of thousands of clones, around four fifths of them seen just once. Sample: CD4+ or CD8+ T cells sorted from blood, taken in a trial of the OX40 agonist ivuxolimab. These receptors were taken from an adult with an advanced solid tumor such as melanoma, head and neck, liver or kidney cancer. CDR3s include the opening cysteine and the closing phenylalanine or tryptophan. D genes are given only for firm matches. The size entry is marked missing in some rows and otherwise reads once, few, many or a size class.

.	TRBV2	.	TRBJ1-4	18	TGTGCCAGCAGGCCTGTGAGGGGGGCGGGAGCAACTAATGAAAAACTGTTTTTT	CASRPVRGAGATNEKLFF
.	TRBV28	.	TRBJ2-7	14	TGTGCCAGCCGCCGGGCTCAGAAAACCTACGAGCAGTACTTC	CASRRAQKTYEQYF
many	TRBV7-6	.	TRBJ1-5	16	TGTGCCAGCAGCAAAACCCCGGAAAATAGCAATCAGCCCCAGCATTTT	CASSKTPENSNQPQHF
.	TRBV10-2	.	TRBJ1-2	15	TGCGCCAGCAGTGAGTCGATCGGCAGTAACTATGGCTACACCTTC	CASSESIGSNYGYTF
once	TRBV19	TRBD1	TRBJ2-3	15	TGTGCCAGTAGTATCCGGGACAGGGGGGCAGATACGCAGTATTTT	CASSIRDRGADTQYF
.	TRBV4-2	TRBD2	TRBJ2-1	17	TGTGCCAGCAGCCAAGATTCCCCGGGAGGGCCCTACAATGAGCAGTTCTTC	CASSQDSPGGPYNEQFF
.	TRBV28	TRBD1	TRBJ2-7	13	TGTGCCAGCAGTTTCCCCACAGGGGCCGAGCAGTACTTC	CASSFPTGAEQYF
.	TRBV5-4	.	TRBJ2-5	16	TGCGCCAGCAGCCAAGATACGGGCAGGGGCCAAGAGACCCAGTACTTC	CASSQDTGRGQETQYF
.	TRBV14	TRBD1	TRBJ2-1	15	TGTGCCAGCAGCCCCTGGGACAGGGTCAACAATGAGCAGTTCTTC	CASSPWDRVNNEQFF
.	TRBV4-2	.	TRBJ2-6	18	TGTGCCAGCAGCCCAACTGGGGGAGCCTCCTCTGGGGCCAACGTCCTGACTTTC	CASSPTGGASSGANVLTF
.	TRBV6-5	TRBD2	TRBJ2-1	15	TGTGCCAGCATCAGCGGGGGCAGACCATACAATGAGCAGTTCTTC	CASISGGRPYNEQFF
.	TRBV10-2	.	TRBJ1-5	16	TGCGCCAGCAGTGAGGGGAAAGGAGTTAGCAATCAGCCCCAGCATTTT	CASSEGKGVSNQPQHF
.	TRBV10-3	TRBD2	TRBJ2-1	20	TGTGCCATCAGCCCGGGACTAGCGGGAGGCGCCCCAGCGAATAACAATGAGCAGTTCTTC	CAISPGLAGGAPANNNEQFF
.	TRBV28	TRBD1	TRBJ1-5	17	TGTGCCATCGAACCCCTAACGTCAGGGGGCGAGGATCAGCCCCAGCATTTT	CAIEPLTSGGEDQPQHF
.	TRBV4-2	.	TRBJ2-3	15	TGTGCCAGCAGCCGGGACCAAGCGGGCACAGATACGCAGTATTTT	CASSRDQAGTDTQYF
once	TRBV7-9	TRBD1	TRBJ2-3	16	TGTGCCAGCAGCTTAGGGCGAACAGGGGGATGGGATACGCAGTATTTT	CASSLGRTGGWDTQYF